The 16 T cell receptor beta chains below come from one sample, sequenced in a study of cytomegalovirus exposure and HLA in healthy donors. Both 60 Vbeta primers and 13 Jbeta primers went into the PCR. Generated by immunoSEQ multiplex PCR, the TCRdb table keeps only in-frame clones and is missing some. The table records over 150,000 clones, approximately 62% of them present only once. The material sequenced was PBMCs. The origin of the receptors is a man between 45 and 60 years old in good health and CMV-seronegative.

The chain uses TRBV9 and TRBJ2-7, with 8 bases lining up with TRBD2. Trimming took 3 bases from V and 0 from J; bases not matched to a gene: 8. This CDR3 comprises 16 residues. Germline CDR1 is SGDLS and CDR2 is YYNGEE. CDR3 region: CASSAGASGGSYEQYF. In nucleotides, the CDR3 is TGTGCCAGCAGCGCCGGGGCCAGCGGGGGCTCCTACGAGCAGTACTTC.

This clone was observed a few times. The chain carries TRBV4-2 and TRBJ2-2; 8 nucleotides agree with TRBD1. CDR3 length: 18 residues. Per the germline V gene, CDR1 is LGHNA and CDR2 is YNFKEQ. The J segment lost 5 bases and the V segment lost 0 bases, leaving 11 bases of the junction unmatched. In DNA, the CDR3 is TGTGCCAGCAGCCAAGATCCGGACAGGGCAGAAAGTACCGGGGAGCTGTTTTTT. Protein: CASSQDPDRAESTGELFF.

The chain has TRBV9 and TRBJ1-6; possible D gene TRBD1, 5 bases. The V gene lost 4 bases and the J gene lost 9 bases, with 11 bases spanning the gap. Germline V gives CDR1 SGDLS, CDR2 YYNGEE. The CDR3 length is 13 residues. CDR3 residues: CASSPGGGSPLHF. DNA for the CDR3: TGTGCCAGCAGCCCCGGGGGAGGTTCACCCCTCCACTTT.

The J gene is TRBJ1-6, the V gene TRBV6-1, with 10 positions matching TRBD1. Germline loops: CDR1 MNHNS, CDR2 SASEGT. The ends lost 7 bases at V and 3 bases at J; junction bases unmatched: 3. The CDR3 is 15 amino acids. The DNA of the CDR3 is TGTGCCAGCATTTGGACAGGGGGCTATAATTCACCCCTCCACTTT. This sequence encodes CASIWTGGYNSPLHF.

J is TRBJ1-1 and V is TRBV27; D remains unclear. There are 13 residues in the CDR3. V shed 4 bases and J shed 4 bases, with 10 bases lying between them. The germline V gene has CDR1 MNHEY and CDR2 SMNVEV (reference sequence). The CDR3 here is CASSSYHSTEAFF. The CDR3 DNA reads as TGTGCCAGCAGTTCCTACCATAGCACTGAAGCTTTCTTT.

This clone was observed a few times. The CDR3 protein is CASSLVTGDYGYTF. The CDR3 DNA follows: TGTGCCAGCAGCTTAGTAACCGGGGACTATGGCTACACCTTC. The rearrangement uses TRBV7-8 and TRBJ1-2, with D uncertain. V was trimmed by 1 base and J by 3 bases, leaving 9 bases between them. The CDR3 sequence is 14 residues long. In germline, CDR1 is SGHVS, CDR2 FQNEAQ. The variable domain in full, completed from reference TRBV7-8 and TRBJ1-2, reads GAGVSQSPRYKVAKRGQDVALRCDPISGHVSLFWYQQALGQGPEFLTYFQNEAQLDKSGLPSDRFFAERPEGSVSTLKIQRTQQEDSAVYLCASSLVTGDYGYTFGSGTRLTVV.

The chain uses TRBV5-1 and TRBJ1-1; D remains unclear. CDR1 and CDR2 (germline): SGHRS, YFSETQ. V was pared by 0 bases and J by 3 bases, with 12 bases between. This CDR3 spans 15 amino acids. CDR3 coding DNA: TGCGCCAGCAGCTTGGCCACGGTGGTTGACACTGAAGCTTTCTTT. Encoded protein: CASSLATVVDTEAFF.

The rearrangement joins TRBV10-1 to TRBJ2-7, with unresolved D. The CDR3 sequence is 11 residues long. V dropped 7 bases and J dropped 5 bases, with 9 bases sitting between them. Germline-derived CDR1 and CDR2 are WNHNN and SYGVQD (reference sequence). The CDR3 sequence: CASKQSDEQYF. The CDR3 region has the DNA TGCGCCAGCAAACAATCCGACGAGCAGTACTTC.

V is TRBV6-1 and J is TRBJ1-1; no reliable D call. This CDR3 region has 14 residues. Germline V CDR1 and CDR2: MNHNS, SASEGT. Trimming left V 1 base short and J 3 bases short, with 9 bases between. In nucleotides, the CDR3 is TGTGCCAGCAGTGAAGTAGGAGGGTACACTGAAGCTTTCTTT. Translating it yields CASSEVGGYTEAFF.

The gene calls are TRBV2 and TRBJ2-5; 7 nucleotides match TRBD2. With 1 base clipped from V and 0 bases from J, the junction kept 5 bases outside the gene matches. Germline CDR1 reads SNHLY; CDR2 reads FYNNEI. This CDR3 region has 16 residues. The DNA for the CDR3 is TGTGCCAGCAGTGAAGTTACAGCGGGGTACCAAGAGACCCAGTACTTC. This sequence encodes CASSEVTAGYQETQYF.

The V gene is TRBV7-8, the J gene TRBJ2-2; 7 bases fit TRBD2. Per the germline V gene, CDR1 is SGHVS and CDR2 is FQNEAQ. J lost 1 base, V lost 3 bases, and 5 bases had no gene match. This CDR3 region has 16 residues. CDR3 DNA sequence: TGTGCCAGCAGCTTTGAGGGGAGGGGGAACACCGGGGAGCTGTTTTTT. The encoded protein is CASSFEGRGNTGELFF.

V gene TRBV25-1 combines with J gene TRBJ1-1; 7 bases match TRBD1. Germline lookup yields CDR1 MGHDK and CDR2 SYGVNS. Germline trimming cut 8 bases from V and 1 base from J; bases unmatched to any gene: 4. CDR3 size: 13 residues. The DNA of the CDR3 is TGTGCCAGCCGGGGACAGCAGAACACTGAAGCTTTCTTT. It is translated as CASRGQQNTEAFF.

J is TRBJ2-5 and V is TRBV2; a possible D gene is TRBD2 (7 bases). V was clipped by 4 bases and J by 4 bases, with 22 bases between them. CDR1 is SNHLY, CDR2 FYNNEI, per germline. The CDR3 spans 17 residues. Written as DNA, the CDR3 is TGTGCCAGCAGTGGCCATGTTGGGGGGGGCGCGGGAGAGACCCAGTACTTC. Amino acid sequence: CASSGHVGGGAGETQYF.

The chain employs TRBV7-2 and TRBJ2-3, with 7 bases matching TRBD1. This CDR3 has 12 residues. CDR1 and CDR2 from the germline V gene are SGHTA and FQGNSA. The V gene end was trimmed by 8 bases and the J gene end by 4 bases; junction bases not matched to a gene: 3. CDR3 nucleotides: TGTGCCAGCCATGACAGGGCAGATACGCAGTATTTT. Protein product: CASHDRADTQYF.

J is TRBJ1-1 and V is TRBV5-4; D is possibly TRBD1 (5 bases). The V gene lost 4 bases and the J gene lost 0 bases, with 19 bases spanning the gap. Germline CDR1 and CDR2: SGHNT and YYREEE (reference sequence). CDR3 length equals 17 residues. CDR3: CASSVNSGGGMNTEAFF. CDR3 nucleotides: TGTGCCAGCAGCGTAAATTCCGGGGGGGGGATGAACACTGAAGCTTTCTTT.

The chain uses TRBV2 and TRBJ2-7; D may be TRBD1 (6 bases). CDR3 length equals 14 residues. The V gene lost 6 bases and the J gene lost 0 bases, with 12 bases spanning the gap. CDR1 and CDR2 from the germline V gene are SNHLY and FYNNEI. The CDR3 loop is CASSDRDNSYEQYF. CDR3 DNA sequence: TGTGCCAGCAGCGACCGGGACAACTCCTACGAGCAGTACTTC.